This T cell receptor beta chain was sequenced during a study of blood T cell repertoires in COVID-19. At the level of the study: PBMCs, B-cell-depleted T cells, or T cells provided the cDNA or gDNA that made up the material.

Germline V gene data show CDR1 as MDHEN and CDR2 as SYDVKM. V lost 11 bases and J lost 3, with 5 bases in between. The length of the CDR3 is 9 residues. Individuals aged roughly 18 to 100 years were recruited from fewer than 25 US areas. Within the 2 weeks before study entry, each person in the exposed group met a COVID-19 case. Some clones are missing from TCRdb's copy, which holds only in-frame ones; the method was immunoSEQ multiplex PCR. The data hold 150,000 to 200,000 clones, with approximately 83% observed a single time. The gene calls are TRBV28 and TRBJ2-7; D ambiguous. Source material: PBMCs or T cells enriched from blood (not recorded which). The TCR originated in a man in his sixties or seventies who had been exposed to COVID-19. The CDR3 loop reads CARYYEQYF. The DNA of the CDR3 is TGTGCCCGCTACTACGAGCAGTACTTC.